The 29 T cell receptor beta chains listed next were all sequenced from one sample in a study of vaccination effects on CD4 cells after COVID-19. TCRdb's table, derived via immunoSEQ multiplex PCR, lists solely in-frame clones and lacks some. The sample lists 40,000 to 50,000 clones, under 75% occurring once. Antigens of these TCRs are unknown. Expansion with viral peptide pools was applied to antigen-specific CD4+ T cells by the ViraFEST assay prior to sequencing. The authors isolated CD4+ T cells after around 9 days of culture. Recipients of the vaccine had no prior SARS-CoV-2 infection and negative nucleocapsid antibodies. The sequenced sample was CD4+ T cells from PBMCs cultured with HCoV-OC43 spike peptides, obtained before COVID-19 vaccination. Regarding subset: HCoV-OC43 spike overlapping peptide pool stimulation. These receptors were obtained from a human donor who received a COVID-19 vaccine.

DNA of the CDR3: TGTGCCAGTAGTAGAGTAGTTGGAGAAAAACTGTTTTTT. It is translated as CASSRVVGEKLFF. V is TRBV19 and J is TRBJ1-4; D uncertain. The germline gives CDR1 LNHDA, CDR2 SQIVND (reference sequence). Trimming stripped 4 bases from V and 8 bases from J, with 11 bases between. The length of the CDR3 is 13 residues.

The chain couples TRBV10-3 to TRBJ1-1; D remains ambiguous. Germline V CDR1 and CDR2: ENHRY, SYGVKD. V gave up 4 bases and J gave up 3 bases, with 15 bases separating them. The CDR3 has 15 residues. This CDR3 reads CAISGGDRWDTEAFF. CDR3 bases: TGTGCCATCAGTGGAGGAGATCGGTGGGACACTGAAGCTTTCTTT.

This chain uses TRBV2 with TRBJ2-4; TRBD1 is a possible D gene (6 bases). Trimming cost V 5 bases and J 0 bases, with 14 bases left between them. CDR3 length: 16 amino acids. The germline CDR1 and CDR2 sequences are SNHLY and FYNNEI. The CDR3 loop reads CASSPQGYIAKNIQYF. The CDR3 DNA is TGTGCCAGCAGTCCCCAGGGGTATATAGCCAAAAACATTCAGTACTTC.

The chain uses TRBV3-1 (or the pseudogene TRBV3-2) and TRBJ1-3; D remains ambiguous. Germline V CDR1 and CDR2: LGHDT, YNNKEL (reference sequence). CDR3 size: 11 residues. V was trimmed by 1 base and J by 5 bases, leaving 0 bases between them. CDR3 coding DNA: TGTGCCAGCAGCCAAGGAAACACCATATATTTT. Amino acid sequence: CASSQGNTIYF.

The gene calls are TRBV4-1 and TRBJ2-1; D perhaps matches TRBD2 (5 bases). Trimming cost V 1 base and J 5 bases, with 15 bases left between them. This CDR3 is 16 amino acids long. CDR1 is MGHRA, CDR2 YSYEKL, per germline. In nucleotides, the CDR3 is TGCGCCAGCAGCCAAGGGTGGGAGAGACTCCACAATGAGCAGTTCTTC. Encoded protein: CASSQGWERLHNEQFF.

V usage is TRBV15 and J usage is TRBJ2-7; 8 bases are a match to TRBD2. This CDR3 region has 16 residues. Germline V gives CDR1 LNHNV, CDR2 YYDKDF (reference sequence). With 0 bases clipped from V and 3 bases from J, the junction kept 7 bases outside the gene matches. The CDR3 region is CATSREFSGMHYEQYF. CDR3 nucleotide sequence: TGTGCCACCAGCAGAGAATTTAGCGGGATGCACTACGAGCAGTACTTC.

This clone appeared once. CDR3: CASKGGKEGGYTF. DNA for the CDR3: TGTGCCAGCAAGGGGGGCAAAGAGGGTGGCTACACCTTC. The genes are TRBV6-5 and TRBJ1-2; maybe TRBD1 (6 bases). The CDR3 is made up of 13 amino acids. Between the trimmed V and J ends, which lost 7 bases and 7 bases, there was a span of 16 bases. Germline CDR1 is MNHEY and CDR2 is SVGAGI.

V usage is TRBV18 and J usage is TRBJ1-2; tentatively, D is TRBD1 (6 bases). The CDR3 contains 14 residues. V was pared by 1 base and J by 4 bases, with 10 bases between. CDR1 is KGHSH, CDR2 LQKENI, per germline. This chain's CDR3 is CASSPRTDSYGYTF. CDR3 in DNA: TGTGCCAGCTCACCACGAACGGACAGCTATGGCTACACCTTC.

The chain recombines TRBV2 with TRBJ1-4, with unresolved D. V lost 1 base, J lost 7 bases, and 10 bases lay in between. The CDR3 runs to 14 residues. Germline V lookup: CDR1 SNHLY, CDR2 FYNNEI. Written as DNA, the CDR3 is TGTGCCAGCAGTGAAGTTGCGGGAGGTGAAAAACTGTTTTTT. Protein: CASSEVAGGEKLFF.

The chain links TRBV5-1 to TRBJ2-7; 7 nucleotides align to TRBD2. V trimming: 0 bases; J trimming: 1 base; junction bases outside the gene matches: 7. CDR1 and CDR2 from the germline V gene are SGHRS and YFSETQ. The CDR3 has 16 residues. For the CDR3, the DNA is TGCGCCAGCAGCTTGGCCGGGCCTAGCGGTTCCTACGAGCAGTACTTC. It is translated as CASSLAGPSGSYEQYF.

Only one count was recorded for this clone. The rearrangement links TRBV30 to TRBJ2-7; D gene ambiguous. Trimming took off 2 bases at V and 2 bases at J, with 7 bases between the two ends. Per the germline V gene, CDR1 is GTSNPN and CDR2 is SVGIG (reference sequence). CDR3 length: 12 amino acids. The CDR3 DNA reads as TGTGCCTGGAGTCCGTTAACCTACGAGCAGTACTTC. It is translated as CAWSPLTYEQYF. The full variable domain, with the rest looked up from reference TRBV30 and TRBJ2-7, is SQTIHQWPATLVQPVGSPLSLECTVEGTSNPNLYWYRQAAGRGLQLLFYSVGIGQISSEVPQNLSASRPQDRQFILSSKKLLLSDSGFYLCAWSPLTYEQYFGPGTRLTVT.

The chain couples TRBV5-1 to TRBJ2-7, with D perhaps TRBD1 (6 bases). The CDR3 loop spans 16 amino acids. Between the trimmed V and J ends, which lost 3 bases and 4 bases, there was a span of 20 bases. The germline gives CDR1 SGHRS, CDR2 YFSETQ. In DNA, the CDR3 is TGCGCCAGCAGCTGGGGGAACAGGGATGTGTCTTACGAGCAGTACTTC. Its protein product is CASSWGNRDVSYEQYF.

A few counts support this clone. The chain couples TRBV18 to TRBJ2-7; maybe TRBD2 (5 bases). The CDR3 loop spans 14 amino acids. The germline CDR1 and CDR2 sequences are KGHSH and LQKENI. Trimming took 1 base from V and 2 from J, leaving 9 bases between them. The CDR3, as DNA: TGTGCCAGCTCACCACGGGTCGGGGCCTACGAGCAGTACTTC. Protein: CASSPRVGAYEQYF.

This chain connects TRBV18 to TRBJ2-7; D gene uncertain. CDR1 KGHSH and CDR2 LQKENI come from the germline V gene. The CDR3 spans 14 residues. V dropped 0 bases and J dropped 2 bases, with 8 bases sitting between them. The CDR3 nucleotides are TGTGCCAGCTCACCACCAAACAGCCCCTACGAGCAGTACTTC. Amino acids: CASSPPNSPYEQYF.

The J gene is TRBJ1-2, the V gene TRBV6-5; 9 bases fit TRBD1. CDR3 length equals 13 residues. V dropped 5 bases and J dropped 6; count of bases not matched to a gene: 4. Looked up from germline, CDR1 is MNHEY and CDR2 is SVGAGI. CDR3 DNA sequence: TGTGCCAGCAGTCGGACAGGGGATAATGGCTACACCTTC. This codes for CASSRTGDNGYTF.

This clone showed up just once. Written as DNA, the CDR3 is TGTGCCAGCAGCCAAGGTCTCACCGGCGCCACCGGGGAGCTGTTTTTT. It translates to CASSQGLTGATGELFF. This rearrangement joins TRBV3-1 (or the pseudogene TRBV3-2) to TRBJ2-2; D is uncertain. The ends were cut back, 1 base at V and 4 bases at J, with 13 bases in the middle. The CDR3 runs 16 residues. CDR1 is LGHDT, CDR2 YNNKEL, per germline (reference sequence).

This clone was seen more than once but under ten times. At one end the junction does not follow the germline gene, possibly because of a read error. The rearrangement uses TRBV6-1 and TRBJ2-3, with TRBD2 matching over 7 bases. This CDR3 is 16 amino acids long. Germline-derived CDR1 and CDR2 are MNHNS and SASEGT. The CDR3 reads CASREGSGTNTDTQYF. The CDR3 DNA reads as TGTGCCAGCAGGGAAGGCAGCGGGACCAACACAGATACGCAGTATTTT.

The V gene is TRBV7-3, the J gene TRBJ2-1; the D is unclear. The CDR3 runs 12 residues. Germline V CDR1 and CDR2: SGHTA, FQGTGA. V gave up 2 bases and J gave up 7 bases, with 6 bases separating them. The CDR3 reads CASSLSDNEQFF. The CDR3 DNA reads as TGTGCCAGCAGCTTATCAGATAATGAGCAGTTCTTC. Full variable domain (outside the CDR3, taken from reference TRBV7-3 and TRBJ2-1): GAGVSQTPSNKVTEKGKYVELRCDPISGHTALYWYRQSLGQGPEFLIYFQGTGAADDSGLPNDRFFAVRPEGSVSTLKIQRTERGDSAVYLCASSLSDNEQFFGPGTRLTVL.

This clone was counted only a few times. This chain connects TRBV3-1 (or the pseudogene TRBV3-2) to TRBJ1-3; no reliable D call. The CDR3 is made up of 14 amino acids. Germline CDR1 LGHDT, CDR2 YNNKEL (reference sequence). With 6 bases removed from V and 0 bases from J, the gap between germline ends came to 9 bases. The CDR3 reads CASSRDPSGNTIYF. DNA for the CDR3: TGTGCCAGCAGTCGTGACCCCTCTGGAAACACCATATATTTT.

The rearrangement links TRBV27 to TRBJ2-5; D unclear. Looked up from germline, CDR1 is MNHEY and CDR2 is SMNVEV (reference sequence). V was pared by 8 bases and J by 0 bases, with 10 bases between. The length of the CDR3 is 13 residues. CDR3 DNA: TGTGCCAGCGGTAGTGCGTACCAAGAGACCCAGTACTTC. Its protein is CASGSAYQETQYF.

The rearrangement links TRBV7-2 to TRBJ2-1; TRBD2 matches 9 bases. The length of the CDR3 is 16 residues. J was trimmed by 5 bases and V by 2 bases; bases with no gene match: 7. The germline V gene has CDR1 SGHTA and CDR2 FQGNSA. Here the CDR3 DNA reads TGTGCCAGCAGCTTAAGTAGTAGCGGGGGTCACAATGAGCAGTTCTTC. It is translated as CASSLSSSGGHNEQFF. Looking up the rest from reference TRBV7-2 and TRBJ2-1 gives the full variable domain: GAGVSQSPSNKVTEKGKDVELRCDPISGHTALYWYRQSLGQGLEFLIYFQGNSAPDKSGLPSDRFSAERTGGSVSTLTIQRTQQEDSAVYLCASSLSSSGGHNEQFFGPGTRLTVL.

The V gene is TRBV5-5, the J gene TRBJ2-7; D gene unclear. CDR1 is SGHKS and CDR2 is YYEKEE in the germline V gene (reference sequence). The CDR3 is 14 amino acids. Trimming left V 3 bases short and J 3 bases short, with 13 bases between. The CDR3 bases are TGTGCCAGCAGCTCGCCTGTAAGCCACTACGAGCAGTACTTC. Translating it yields CASSSPVSHYEQYF.

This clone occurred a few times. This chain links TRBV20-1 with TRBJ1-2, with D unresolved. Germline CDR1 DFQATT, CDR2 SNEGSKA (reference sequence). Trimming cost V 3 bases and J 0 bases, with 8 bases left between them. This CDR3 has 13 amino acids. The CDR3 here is CSASGQPNYGYTF. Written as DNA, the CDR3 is TGCAGTGCTAGTGGGCAGCCTAACTATGGCTACACCTTC.

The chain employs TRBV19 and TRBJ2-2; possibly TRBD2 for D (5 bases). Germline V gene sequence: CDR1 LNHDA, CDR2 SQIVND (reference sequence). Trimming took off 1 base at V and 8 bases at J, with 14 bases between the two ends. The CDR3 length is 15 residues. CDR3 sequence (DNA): TGTGCCAGTAGTATAGGTCTAGCTCCCCCAGGGGAGCTGTTTTTT. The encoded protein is CASSIGLAPPGELFF. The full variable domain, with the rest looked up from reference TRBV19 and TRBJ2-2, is DGGITQSPKYLFRKEGQNVTLSCEQNLNHDAMYWYRQDPGQGLRLIYYSQIVNDFQKGDIAEGYSVSREKKESFPLTVTSAQKNPTAFYLCASSIGLAPPGELFFGEGSRLTVL.

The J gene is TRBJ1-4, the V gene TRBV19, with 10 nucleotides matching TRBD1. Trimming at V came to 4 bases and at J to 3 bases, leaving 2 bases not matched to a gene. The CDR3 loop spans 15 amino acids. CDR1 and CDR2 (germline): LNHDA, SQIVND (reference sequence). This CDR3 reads CASSRGQGANEKLFF. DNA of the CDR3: TGTGCCAGTAGTAGAGGACAGGGGGCTAATGAAAAACTGTTTTTT.

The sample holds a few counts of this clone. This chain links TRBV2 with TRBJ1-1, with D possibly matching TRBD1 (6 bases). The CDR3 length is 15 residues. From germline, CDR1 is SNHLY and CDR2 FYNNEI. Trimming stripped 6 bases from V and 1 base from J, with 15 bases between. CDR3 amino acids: CASRAGARENTEAFF. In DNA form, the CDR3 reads TGTGCCAGCAGAGCGGGGGCCAGAGAGAACACTGAAGCTTTCTTT.

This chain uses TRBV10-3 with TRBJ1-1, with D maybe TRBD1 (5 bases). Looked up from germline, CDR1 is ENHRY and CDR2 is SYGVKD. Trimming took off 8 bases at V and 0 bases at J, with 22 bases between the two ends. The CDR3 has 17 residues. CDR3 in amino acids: CAIAAGGTPIMNTEAFF. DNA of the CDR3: TGTGCCATCGCCGCCGGGGGGACCCCTATCATGAACACTGAAGCTTTCTTT.

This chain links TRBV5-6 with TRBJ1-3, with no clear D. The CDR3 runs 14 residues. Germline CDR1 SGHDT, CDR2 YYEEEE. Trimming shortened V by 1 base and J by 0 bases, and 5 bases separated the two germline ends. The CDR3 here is CASSLRSSGNTIYF. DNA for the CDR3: TGTGCCAGCAGCTTGAGGAGCTCTGGAAACACCATATATTTT.

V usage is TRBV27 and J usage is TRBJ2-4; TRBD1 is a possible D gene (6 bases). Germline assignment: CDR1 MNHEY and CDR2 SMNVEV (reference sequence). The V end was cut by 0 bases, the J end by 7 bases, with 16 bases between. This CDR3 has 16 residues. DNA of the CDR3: TGTGCCAGCAGTTTATCAGGTGGGCAGGGGATGAACATTCAGTACTTC. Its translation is CASSLSGGQGMNIQYF.